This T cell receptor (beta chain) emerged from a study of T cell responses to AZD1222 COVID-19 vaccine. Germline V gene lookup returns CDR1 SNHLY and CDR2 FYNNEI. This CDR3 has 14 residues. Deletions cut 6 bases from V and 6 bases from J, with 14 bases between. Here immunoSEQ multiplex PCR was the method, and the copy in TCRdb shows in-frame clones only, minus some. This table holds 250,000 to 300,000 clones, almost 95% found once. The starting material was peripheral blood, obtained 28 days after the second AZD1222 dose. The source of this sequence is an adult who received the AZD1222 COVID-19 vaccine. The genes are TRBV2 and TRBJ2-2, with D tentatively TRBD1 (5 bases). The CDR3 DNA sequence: TGTGCCAGCAGACTCAGGGTTTTGCCCGGGGAGCTGTTTTTT. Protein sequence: CASRLRVLPGELFF.